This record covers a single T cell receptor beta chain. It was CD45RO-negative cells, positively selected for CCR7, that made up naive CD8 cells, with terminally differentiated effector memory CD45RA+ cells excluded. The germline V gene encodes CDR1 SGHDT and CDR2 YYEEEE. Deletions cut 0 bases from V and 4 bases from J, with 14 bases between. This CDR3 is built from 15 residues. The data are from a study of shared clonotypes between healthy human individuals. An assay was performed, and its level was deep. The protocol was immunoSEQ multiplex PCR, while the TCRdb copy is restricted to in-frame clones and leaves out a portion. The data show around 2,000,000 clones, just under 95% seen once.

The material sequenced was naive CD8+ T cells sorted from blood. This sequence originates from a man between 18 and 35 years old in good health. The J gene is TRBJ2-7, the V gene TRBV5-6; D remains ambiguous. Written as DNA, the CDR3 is TGTGCCAGCAGCTTGGTTAGCCTTTTCGAATACGAGCAGTACTTC. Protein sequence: CASSLVSLFEYEQYF.